The clone carrying this T cell receptor beta chain showed up just a few times. Its antigen is currently unknown. The sample belongs to a study of Graves' ophthalmopathy and Graves' hyperthyroidism. Study context: At the time of initial diagnosis and before any treatment, peripheral blood was collected.

This CDR3 comprises 12 residues. Trimming left V 7 bases short and J 1 base short, with 8 bases between. CDR1 is SEHNR and CDR2 is FQNEAQ in the germline V gene (reference sequence). The authors amplified TCR beta CDR3 regions, and they did so from RNA transcripts for repertoire sequencing. Second-round multiplex PCR followed a first-round RT-PCR using HTBI primers. TCRdb fed the multiplex PCR reads into MiXCR, producing one record per CDR3 protein. The data show roughly 480,000 distinct CDR3 sequences, with about 15% seen just once and roughly 10% held by the top ten. The study, taken as a whole, reports: Forecasting of ophthalmopathy progression by the model achieved approximately 70% sensitivity and 72% to 75% specificity. Most expanded clonotypes in thyroid above 0.001 frequency also showed up in blood.

For donors with ophthalmopathy, the disease showed moderate-to-severe activity, reached CAS ≥3 and NOSPECS ≥4, and had lasted under 3 months. This chain connects TRBV7-9 to TRBJ2-7; no clear D gene. Sequenced input: blood. This receptor was obtained from a woman in her twenties or thirties with Graves' ophthalmopathy. CDR3 residues: CASTTLSYEQYF. In DNA, the CDR3 is TGTGCCAGCACTACTCTATCCTACGAGCAGTACTTC.